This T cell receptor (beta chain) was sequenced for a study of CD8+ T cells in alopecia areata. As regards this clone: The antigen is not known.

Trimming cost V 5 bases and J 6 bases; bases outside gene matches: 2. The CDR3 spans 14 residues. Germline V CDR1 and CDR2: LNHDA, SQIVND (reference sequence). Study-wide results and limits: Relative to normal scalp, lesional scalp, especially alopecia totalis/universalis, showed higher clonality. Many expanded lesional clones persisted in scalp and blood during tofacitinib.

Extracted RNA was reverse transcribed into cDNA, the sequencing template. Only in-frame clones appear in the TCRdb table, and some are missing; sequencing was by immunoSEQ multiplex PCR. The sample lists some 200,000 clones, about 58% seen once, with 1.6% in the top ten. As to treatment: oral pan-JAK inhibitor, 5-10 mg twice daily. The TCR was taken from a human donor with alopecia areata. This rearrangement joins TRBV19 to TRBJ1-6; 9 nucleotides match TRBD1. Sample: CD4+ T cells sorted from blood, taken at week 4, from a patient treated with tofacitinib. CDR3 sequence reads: CASSSTGGNSPLHF. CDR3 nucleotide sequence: TGTGCCAGTAGTTCGACAGGGGGTAATTCACCCCTCCACTTT.